These T cell receptor beta chains were read from a single sample in a study of T cells in Graves' hyperthyroidism and ophthalmopathy. In TCRdb, the multiplex PCR reads were re-called with MiXCR into one record per CDR3 protein. Of some 400,000 distinct CDR3 sequences in the sample, 19% are singletons; the top ten hold around 3.6%. The sequenced material came from blood. The origin of the receptors is a woman between 18 and 29 years old with Graves' hyperthyroidism. The CDR3 runs from the conserved cysteine through the conserved F or W. The D gene is left open where the match is weak. Rows may omit the clone size; those that give it use once, few, many or a size class.

abundance	v_gene	j_gene	d_gene	CDR3aa	CDR3nt
many	TRBV7-3	TRBJ2-5	NA	CASSLTSSETQYF	TGTGCCAGCAGCTTAACGTCTTCTGAGACCCAGTACTTC
NA	TRBV2	TRBJ1-2	NA	CASIGLGAEGYTF	TGTGCCAGCATTGGACTAGGGGCGGAGGGTTACACCTTC
many	TRBV11-2	TRBJ1-4	NA	CASSLRTRNEKLFF	TGTGCCAGCAGCTTACGAACCAGAAATGAAAAACTGTTTTTT
many	TRBV24-1	TRBJ2-7	NA	CATSEGEPPEQYF	TGTGCCACCAGTGAAGGGGAACCCCCCGAGCAGTACTTC
many	TRBV6-5	TRBJ1-2	NA	CASSFEESNGYTF	TGTGCCAGCAGTTTTGAAGAAAGTAATGGCTACACCTTC
many	TRBV24-1	TRBJ2-7	NA	CATSGDGYEQYF	TGTGCCACCAGTGGGGACGGCTACGAGCAGTACTTC
many	TRBV5-1	TRBJ2-2	TRBD1	CASNPIDREDTGELFF	TGCGCCAGCAACCCCATCGACAGGGAAGACACCGGGGAGCTGTTTTTT
many	TRBV6-5	TRBJ1-5	NA	CASSLGGGNSNQPQHF	TGTGCCAGCAGTTTGGGGGGAGGTAATAGCAATCAGCCCCAGCATTTT
NA	TRBV9	TRBJ2-5	NA	CASSAQGREQETQYF	TGTGCCAGCAGCGCCCAGGGGAGGGAACAAGAGACCCAGTACTTC
many	TRBV12-3/TRBV12-4	TRBJ1-1	TRBD1	CASTPGTGGLNTEAFF	TGTGCCAGCACCCCCGGGACAGGGGGCTTGAACACTGAAGCTTTCTTT
many	TRBV9	TRBJ2-7	NA	CASSVEGSGATTGQYF	TGTGCCAGCAGCGTGGAGGGGTCGGGGGCCACTACGGGGCAGTACTTC
NA	TRBV12-3/TRBV12-4	TRBJ1-1	TRBD1	CASQLQGAGTEAFF	TGTGCCAGCCAATTACAGGGGGCGGGCACTGAAGCTTTCTTT
NA	TRBV2	TRBJ2-5	NA	CAGSFTQETQYF	TGTGCCGGAAGTTTCACACAAGAGACCCAGTACTTC
many	TRBV4-2	TRBJ1-1	NA	CASSQDRWGPGTEAFF	TGTGCCAGCAGCCAAGATCGTTGGGGGCCTGGGACTGAAGCTTTCTTT
many	TRBV7-9	TRBJ1-1	TRBD1	CASSPDGQVEAFF	TGTGCCAGCAGTCCCGACGGACAGGTGGAAGCTTTCTTT
many	TRBV9	TRBJ1-5	TRBD1	CASSRQGLSNQPQHF	TGTGCCAGCAGCAGACAGGGCTTAAGCAATCAGCCCCAGCATTTT
few	TRBV5-4	TRBJ2-7	TRBD2	CASTHGTSQEQYF	TGTGCCAGCACCCACGGGACTAGTCAAGAGCAGTACTTC
many	TRBV6-2/TRBV6-3	TRBJ2-7	TRBD2	CASSSQRGSYEQYF	TGTGCCAGCAGTTCTCAGCGGGGCTCCTACGAGCAGTACTTC
many	TRBV27	TRBJ1-1	NA	CASSPDPNTEAFF	TGTGCCAGCAGTCCCGACCCGAACACTGAAGCTTTCTTT
few	TRBV9	TRBJ2-2	NA	CASSATSLPTGELFF	TGTGCCAGCAGTGCAACATCCTTGCCCACCGGGGAGCTGTTTTTT
many	TRBV3-1	TRBJ1-2	TRBD1	CASSPVFGTENYGYTF	TGTGCCAGCAGCCCAGTCTTTGGGACAGAGAACTATGGCTACACCTTC
many	TRBV11-2	TRBJ1-1	TRBD1	CASSSYRGPLFSAFF	TGTGCCAGCAGCTCCTACAGGGGGCCCTTGTTTAGTGCTTTCTTT
many	TRBV6-2/TRBV6-3	TRBJ2-2	NA	CASTPLDHIGELFF	TGTGCCAGCACTCCCCTAGACCATATCGGGGAGCTGTTTTTT
many	TRBV7-3	TRBJ2-4	NA	CASSQQKGRNIQYF	TGTGCCAGCAGCCAGCAAAAGGGCCGGAACATTCAGTACTTC
many	TRBV5-1	TRBJ2-2	TRBD2	CASGRGEAGGSGELFF	TGCGCCAGTGGGCGCGGCGAAGCGGGGGGTTCCGGGGAGCTGTTTTTT
many	TRBV6-1	TRBJ2-4	NA	CATRSEEAKNIQYF	TGTGCCACCCGATCGGAGGAAGCCAAAAACATTCAGTACTTC
many	TRBV2	TRBJ2-2	TRBD1	CASTGLTGGLSGELFF	TGTGCCAGCACCGGATTAACAGGGGGCCTGAGCGGGGAGCTGTTTTTT
many	TRBV2	TRBJ2-2	TRBD2	CARRLAGLELFF	TGTGCCAGAAGACTAGCGGGGCTGGAGCTGTTTTTT
many	TRBV20-1	TRBJ1-2	NA	CSASEGVSGYTF	TGCAGTGCTAGTGAGGGCGTCTCTGGCTACACCTTC
many	TRBV28	TRBJ2-7	NA	CASSLRPSEQYF	TGTGCCAGCAGTTTAAGGCCGTCCGAGCAGTACTTC
many	TRBV6-5	TRBJ1-2	NA	CASSHGTEDNYGYTF	TGTGCCAGCAGTCACGGGACGGAAGATAACTATGGCTACACCTTC
many	TRBV29-1	TRBJ2-5	NA	CSVRSGETQYF	TGCAGCGTTCGGTCGGGAGAGACCCAGTACTTC
many	TRBV28	TRBJ1-5	NA	CASSPGGFQAPKTQHF	TGTGCCAGCAGTCCGGGGGGGTTCCAGGCCCCCAAGACCCAGCATTTT
NA	TRBV7-2	TRBJ1-2	NA	CASSLPRGRGTSYTF	TGTGCCAGCAGCTTACCCAGGGGAAGGGGAACGAGCTACACCTTC
few	TRBV28	TRBJ1-2	NA	CASSPPREVSGYTF	TGTGCCAGCAGCCCGCCAAGGGAAGTAAGCGGCTACACCTTC
many	TRBV7-3	TRBJ2-2	TRBD2	CASSLNSAGGPGELFF	TGTGCCAGCAGCTTAAATTCGGCGGGGGGTCCCGGGGAGCTGTTTTTT
NA	TRBV12-3/TRBV12-4	TRBJ2-2	NA	CASSPPWELTGELFF	TGTGCCAGCAGTCCCCCTTGGGAGCTCACCGGGGAGCTGTTTTTT
many	TRBV5-1	TRBJ2-6	TRBD1	CASSQWTGEAGANVLTF	TGCGCCAGCAGCCAATGGACAGGGGAGGCTGGGGCCAACGTCCTGACTTTC
many	TRBV12-3/TRBV12-4	TRBJ1-4	NA	CASRREASNEKLFF	TGTGCCAGCAGAAGGGAGGCCAGCAATGAAAAACTGTTTTTT
many	TRBV19	TRBJ1-1	NA	CASSITGSEALF	TGTGCCAGTAGTATAACAGGGTCTGAAGCTCTCTTT
many	TRBV7-2	TRBJ2-2	NA	CASSLSTENTGELFF	TGTGCCAGCAGCTTATCAACGGAGAACACCGGGGAGCTGTTTTTT
many	TRBV6-1	TRBJ1-5	NA	CASSEVGRSNQPQHF	TGTGCCAGCAGTGAAGTCGGCAGGAGCAATCAGCCCCAGCATTTT
many	TRBV20-1	TRBJ2-5	TRBD2	CSARLTGTSGTQYF	TGCAGTGCTAGACTGACCGGGACTAGCGGGACCCAGTACTTC
many	TRBV28	TRBJ2-7	TRBD2	CASDPGLSTYEQYF	TGTGCCAGCGATCCGGGACTATCAACCTACGAGCAGTACTTC
many	TRBV20-1	TRBJ1-1	NA	CSAKGGLNTEAFF	TGCAGTGCGAAAGGTGGGTTGAACACTGAAGCTTTCTTT
many	TRBV20-1	TRBJ2-7	NA	CSARSTGTGPYEQYF	TGCAGTGCCCGATCCACCGGGACTGGACCCTACGAGCAGTACTTC